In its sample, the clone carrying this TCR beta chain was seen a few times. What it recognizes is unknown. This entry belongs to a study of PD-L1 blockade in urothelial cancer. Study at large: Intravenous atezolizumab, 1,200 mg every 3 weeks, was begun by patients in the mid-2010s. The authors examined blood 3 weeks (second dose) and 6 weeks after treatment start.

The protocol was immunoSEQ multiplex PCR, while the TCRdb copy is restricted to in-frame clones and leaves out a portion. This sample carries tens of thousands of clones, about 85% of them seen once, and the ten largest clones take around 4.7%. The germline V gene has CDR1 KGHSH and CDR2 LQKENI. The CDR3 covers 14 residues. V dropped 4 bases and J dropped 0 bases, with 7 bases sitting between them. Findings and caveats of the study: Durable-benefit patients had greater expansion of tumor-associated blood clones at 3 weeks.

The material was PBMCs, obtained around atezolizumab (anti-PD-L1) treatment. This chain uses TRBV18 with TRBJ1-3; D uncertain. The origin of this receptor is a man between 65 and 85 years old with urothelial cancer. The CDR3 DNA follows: TGTGCCAGCTCACTCGGTTCCTCTGGAAACACCATATATTTT. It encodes CASSLGSSGNTIYF.